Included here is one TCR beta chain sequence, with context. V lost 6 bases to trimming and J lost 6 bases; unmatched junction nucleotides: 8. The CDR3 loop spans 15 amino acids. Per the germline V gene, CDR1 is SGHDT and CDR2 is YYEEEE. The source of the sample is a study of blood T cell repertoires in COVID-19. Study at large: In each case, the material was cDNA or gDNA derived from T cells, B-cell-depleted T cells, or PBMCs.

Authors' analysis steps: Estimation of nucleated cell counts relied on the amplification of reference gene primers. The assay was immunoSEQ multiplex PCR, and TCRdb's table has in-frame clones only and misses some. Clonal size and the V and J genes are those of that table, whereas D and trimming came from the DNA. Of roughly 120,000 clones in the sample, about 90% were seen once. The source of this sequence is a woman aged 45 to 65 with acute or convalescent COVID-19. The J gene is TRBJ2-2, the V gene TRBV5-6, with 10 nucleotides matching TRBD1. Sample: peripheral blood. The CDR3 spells CASTFGTGEAGELFF. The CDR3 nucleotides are TGTGCCAGCACCTTTGGGACAGGGGAGGCCGGGGAGCTGTTTTTT.